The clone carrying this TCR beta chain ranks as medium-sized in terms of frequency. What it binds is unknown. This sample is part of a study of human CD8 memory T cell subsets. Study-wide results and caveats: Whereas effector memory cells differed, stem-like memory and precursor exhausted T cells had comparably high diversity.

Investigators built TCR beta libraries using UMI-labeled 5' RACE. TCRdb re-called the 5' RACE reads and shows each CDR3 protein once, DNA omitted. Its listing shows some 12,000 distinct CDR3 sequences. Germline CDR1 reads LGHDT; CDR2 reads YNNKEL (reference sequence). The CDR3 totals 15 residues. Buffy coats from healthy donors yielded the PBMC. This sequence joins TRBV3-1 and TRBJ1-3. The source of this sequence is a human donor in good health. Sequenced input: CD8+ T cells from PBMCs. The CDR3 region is CASSQDLSSGNTIYF.